This TCR beta chain is from a study of T cell changes during pregnancy in multiple sclerosis. Assay used: immunoSEQ multiplex PCR; TCRdb lists only in-frame clones, some missing. Counted here are more than 80,000 clones, about 92% occurring once; the ten biggest clones make up more than 1.5%. Trimming removed 5 bases from V and 7 bases from J, with 8 bases in between. The V gene's germline CDR1 is LGHNT and CDR2 FRNRAP. This CDR3 spans 11 amino acids. The sequencing here drew on peripheral blood, taken in the first trimester of pregnancy. The V call is TRBV12-5, the J call TRBJ1-1, with no clear D. The TCR sequence derives from a female donor with multiple sclerosis, enrolled in a pregnancy study. The CDR3 nucleotides are TGTGCTAGTGGTACCGAGATTGAAGCTTTCTTT. Translating it yields CASGTEIEAFF.